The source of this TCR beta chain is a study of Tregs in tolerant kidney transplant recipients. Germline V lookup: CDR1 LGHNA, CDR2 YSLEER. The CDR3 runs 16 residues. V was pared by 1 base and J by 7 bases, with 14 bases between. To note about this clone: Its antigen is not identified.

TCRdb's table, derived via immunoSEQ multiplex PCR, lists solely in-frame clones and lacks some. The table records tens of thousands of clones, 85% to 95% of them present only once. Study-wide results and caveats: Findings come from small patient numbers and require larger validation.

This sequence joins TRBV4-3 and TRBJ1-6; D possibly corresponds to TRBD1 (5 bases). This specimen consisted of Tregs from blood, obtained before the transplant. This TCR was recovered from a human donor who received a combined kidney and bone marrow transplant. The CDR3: CASSQGLGEGNSPLHF. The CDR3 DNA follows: TGCGCCAGCAGCCAAGGCCTTGGGGAGGGGAATTCACCCCTCCACTTT.